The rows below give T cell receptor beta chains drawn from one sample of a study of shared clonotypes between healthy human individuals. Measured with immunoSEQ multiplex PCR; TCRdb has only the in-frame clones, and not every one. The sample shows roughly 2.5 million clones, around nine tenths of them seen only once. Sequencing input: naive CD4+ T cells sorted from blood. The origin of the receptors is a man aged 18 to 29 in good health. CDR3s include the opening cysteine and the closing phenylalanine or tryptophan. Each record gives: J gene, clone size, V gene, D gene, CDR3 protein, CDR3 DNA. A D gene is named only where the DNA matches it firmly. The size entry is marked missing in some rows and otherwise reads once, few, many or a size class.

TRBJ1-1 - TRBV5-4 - CASSLGGNSEAFF TGTGCCAGCAGCTTGGGAGGCAACTCTGAAGCTTTCTTT
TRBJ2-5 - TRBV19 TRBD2 CASSIGLAGGPETQYF TGTGCCAGTAGTATCGGACTAGCGGGAGGTCCAGAGACCCAGTACTTC
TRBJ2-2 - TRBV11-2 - CASSPRFTGELFF TGTGCCAGCAGCCCTAGATTTACCGGGGAGCTGTTTTTT
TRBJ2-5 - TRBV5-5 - CASSFYQETQYF TGTGCCAGCAGCTTCTACCAAGAGACCCAGTACTTC
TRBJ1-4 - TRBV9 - CASSVARAGPNEKLFF TGTGCCAGCAGCGTAGCTCGCGCAGGGCCTAATGAAAAACTGTTTTTT
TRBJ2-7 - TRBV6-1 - CASSVGTGIQYF TGTGCCAGCAGTGTAGGGACCGGAATTCAGTACTTC
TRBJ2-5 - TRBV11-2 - CASSLGDPPASQYF TGTGCCAGCAGCTTAGGAGACCCCCCCGCGTCCCAGTACTTC
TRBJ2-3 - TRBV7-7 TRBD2 CASSLGTSGSLGTDTQYF TGTGCTAGCAGCTTAGGGACTAGCGGGAGCCTTGGCACAGATACGCAGTATTTT
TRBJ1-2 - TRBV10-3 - CAISESPGYGYTF TGTGCCATCAGTGAGTCGCCGGGGTATGGCTACACCTTC
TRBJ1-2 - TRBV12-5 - CASGFLASRYGYTF TGTGCTAGTGGTTTTCTCGCATCGAGGTATGGCTACACCTTC
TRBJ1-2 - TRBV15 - CATSRDGAGGYGYTF TGTGCCACCAGCAGAGACGGAGCAGGAGGATATGGCTACACCTTC
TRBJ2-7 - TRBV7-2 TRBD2 CASSLELMLSGRRYEQYF TGTGCCAGCAGCTTAGAACTCATGCTTAGCGGGAGACGCTACGAGCAGTACTTC
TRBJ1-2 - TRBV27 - CASSLRDPTVYGYTF TGTGCCAGCAGTTTAAGAGACCCGACAGTCTATGGCTACACCTTC
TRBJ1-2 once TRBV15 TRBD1 CATSRDLGQPVHGYTF TGTGCCACCAGCAGAGATTTGGGACAGCCGGTGCATGGCTACACCTTC
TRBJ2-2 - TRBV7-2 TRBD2 CASSLGLAGGPSGELFF TGTGCCAGCAGCCTTGGACTAGCGGGAGGGCCAAGCGGGGAGCTGTTTTTT
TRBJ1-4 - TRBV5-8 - CASSSRGATNEKLFF TGTGCCAGCAGCTCAAGGGGGGCAACTAATGAAAAACTGTTTTTT
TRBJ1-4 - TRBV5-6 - CASSFRGTAEKLFF TGTGCCAGCAGCTTTAGGGGCACAGCCGAAAAACTGTTTTTT
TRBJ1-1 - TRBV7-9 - CASSAPGLGVLTEAFF TGTGCCAGCAGCGCCCCCGGCCTAGGGGTTTTGACTGAAGCTTTCTTT
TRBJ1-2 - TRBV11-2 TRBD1 CASRVGTGWEYGYTF TGTGCCAGCAGAGTCGGGACAGGGTGGGAGTATGGCTACACCTTC
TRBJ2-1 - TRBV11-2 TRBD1 CASSLVPGTGGRNEQFF TGTGCCAGCAGCTTAGTGCCCGGGACAGGGGGGAGGAATGAGCAGTTCTTC
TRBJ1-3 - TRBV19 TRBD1 CASSYRGPKRNTIYF TGTGCCAGTAGCTACAGGGGGCCGAAAAGGAACACCATATATTTT
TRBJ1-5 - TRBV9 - CASSVGGGNQPQHF TGTGCCAGCAGCGTAGGAGGGGGAAATCAGCCCCAGCATTTT
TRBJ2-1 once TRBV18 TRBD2 CASSPTPGTSLDNEQFF TGTGCCAGCTCACCCACCCCCGGGACTAGCCTAGACAATGAGCAGTTCTTC
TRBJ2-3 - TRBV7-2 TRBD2 CASSLASGGGTDTQYF TGTGCCAGCAGCTTAGCTAGCGGGGGGGGCACAGATACGCAGTATTTT
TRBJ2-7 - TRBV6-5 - CASRESGGGEQYF TGTGCCAGCCGGGAATCGGGGGGCGGCGAGCAGTACTTC
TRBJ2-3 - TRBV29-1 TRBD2 CSAGLAVSTDTQYF TGCAGCGCAGGACTAGCGGTTAGCACAGATACGCAGTATTTT
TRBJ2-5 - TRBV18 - CASSVTRYQETQYF TGTGCCAGCTCGGTGACTAGGTACCAAGAGACCCAGTACTTC
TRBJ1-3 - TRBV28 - CASSLRPGSGNTIYF TGTGCCAGCAGTTTGCGGCCAGGCTCTGGAAACACCATATATTTT
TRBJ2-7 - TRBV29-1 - CSVRVGGREQYF TGCAGCGTCCGGGTTGGGGGTCGCGAGCAGTACTTC
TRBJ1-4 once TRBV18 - CASSPLWAGETNEKLFF TGTGCCAGCTCACCTCTGTGGGCTGGGGAGACTAATGAAAAACTGTTTTTT
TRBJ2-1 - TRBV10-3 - CAISGGSYNEQFF TGTGCCATCAGTGGCGGATCCTACAATGAGCAGTTCTTC
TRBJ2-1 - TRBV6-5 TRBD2 CASRGLTSGNNEQFF TGTGCCAGCAGGGGTTTGACTAGCGGGAACAATGAGCAGTTCTTC
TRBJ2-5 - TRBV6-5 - CASTNRASRETQYF TGTGCCAGCACCAACAGGGCAAGCCGGGAGACCCAGTACTTC
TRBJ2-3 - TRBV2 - CASDFGGITDTQYF TGTGCCAGCGACTTCGGGGGAATCACAGATACGCAGTATTTT
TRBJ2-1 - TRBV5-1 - CASSLDNRSYNEQFF TGCGCCAGCAGCTTGGACAATCGCTCCTACAATGAGCAGTTCTTC
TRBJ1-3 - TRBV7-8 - CASSLSPSGTGNTIYF TGTGCCAGCAGCTTATCTCCCAGTGGAACTGGAAACACCATATATTTT
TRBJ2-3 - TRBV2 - CASSERNRPDTQYF TGTGCCAGCAGTGAGAGGAATCGTCCCGATACGCAGTATTTT
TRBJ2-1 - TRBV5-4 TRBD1 CASSPTGGLYNEQFF TGTGCCAGCAGCCCCACAGGGGGACTCTACAATGAGCAGTTCTTC
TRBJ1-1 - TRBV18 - CASSPNANTEAFF TGTGCCAGCTCACCGAACGCGAACACTGAAGCTTTCTTT
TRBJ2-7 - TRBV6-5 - CASSIIADSYEQYF TGTGCCAGCAGTATTATAGCGGACTCCTACGAGCAGTACTTC
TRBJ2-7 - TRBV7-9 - CASSPGQPYEQYF TGTGCCAGCAGCCCAGGACAGCCCTACGAGCAGTACTTC
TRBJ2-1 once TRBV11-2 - CASSPRAGLAPYNEQFF TGTGCCAGCAGCCCAAGGGCGGGACTCGCCCCCTACAATGAGCAGTTCTTC
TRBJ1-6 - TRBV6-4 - CASSMGDNSYNSPLHF TGTGCCAGCAGTATGGGTGACAACTCCTATAATTCACCCCTCCACTTT
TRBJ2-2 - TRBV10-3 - CAIKRDIGSGELFF TGTGCCATCAAGAGGGACATTGGGTCCGGGGAGCTGTTTTTT
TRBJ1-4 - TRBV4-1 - CASSQEYGKLFF TGCGCCAGCAGCCAAGAGTACGGAAAACTGTTTTTT
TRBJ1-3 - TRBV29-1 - CSVVYNSGNTIYF TGCAGCGTTGTCTACAACTCTGGAAACACCATATATTTT
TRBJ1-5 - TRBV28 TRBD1 CASLRQGAAFSQPQHF TGTGCCAGCCTTAGACAGGGGGCAGCCTTTAGTCAGCCCCAGCATTTT
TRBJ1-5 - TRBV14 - CASSSPYSNQPQHF TGTGCCAGCAGCTCCCCGTATAGCAATCAGCCCCAGCATTTT
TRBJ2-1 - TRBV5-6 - CASSLGHNEQFF TGTGCCAGCAGCTTAGGTCACAATGAGCAGTTCTTC
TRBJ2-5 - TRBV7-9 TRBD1 CASSWTGQGETQYF TGTGCCAGCAGCTGGACAGGGCAAGGGGAGACCCAGTACTTC
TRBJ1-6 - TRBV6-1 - CASSDRVQYNSPLHF TGTGCCAGCAGCGATCGGGTCCAGTATAATTCACCCCTCCACTTT
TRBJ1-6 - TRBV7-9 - CASSFIQNSPLHF TGTGCCAGCAGCTTCATACAGAATTCACCCCTCCACTTT
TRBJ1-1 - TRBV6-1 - CASSRGLNTEAFF TGTGCCAGCTCACGAGGATTGAACACTGAAGCTTTCTTT